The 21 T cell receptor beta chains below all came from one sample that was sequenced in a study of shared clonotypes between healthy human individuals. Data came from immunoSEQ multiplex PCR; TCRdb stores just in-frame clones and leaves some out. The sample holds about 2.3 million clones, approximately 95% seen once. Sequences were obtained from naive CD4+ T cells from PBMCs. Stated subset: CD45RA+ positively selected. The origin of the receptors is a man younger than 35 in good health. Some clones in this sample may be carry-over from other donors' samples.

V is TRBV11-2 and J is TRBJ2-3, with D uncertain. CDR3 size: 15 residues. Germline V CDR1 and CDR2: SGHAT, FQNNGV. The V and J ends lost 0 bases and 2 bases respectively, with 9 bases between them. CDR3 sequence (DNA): TGTGCCAGCAGCTTAGATTCGGGCTTCACAGATACGCAGTATTTT. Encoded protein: CASSLDSGFTDTQYF.

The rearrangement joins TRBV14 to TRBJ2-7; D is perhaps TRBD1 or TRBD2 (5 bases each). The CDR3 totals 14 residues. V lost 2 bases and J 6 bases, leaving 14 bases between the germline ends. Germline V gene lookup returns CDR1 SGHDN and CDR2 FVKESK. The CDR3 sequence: CASSQPGRFVEQYF. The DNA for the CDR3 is TGTGCCAGCAGCCAACCGGGACGGTTCGTCGAGCAGTACTTC.

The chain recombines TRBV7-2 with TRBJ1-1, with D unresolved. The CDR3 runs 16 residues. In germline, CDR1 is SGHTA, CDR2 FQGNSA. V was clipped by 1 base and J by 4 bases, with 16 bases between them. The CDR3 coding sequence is TGTGCCAGCAGCTTAGGTTTCCGGTTTGAGGTCACTGAAGCTTTCTTT. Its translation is CASSLGFRFEVTEAFF.

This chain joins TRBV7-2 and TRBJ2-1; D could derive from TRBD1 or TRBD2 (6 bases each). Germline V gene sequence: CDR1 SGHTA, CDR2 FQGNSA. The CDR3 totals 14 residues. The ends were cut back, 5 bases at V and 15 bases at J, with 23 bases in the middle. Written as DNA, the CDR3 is TGTGCCAGCAGCCCCGGGGGCGGGACTCCCCTTCGGTTCTTC. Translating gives CASSPGGGTPLRFF.

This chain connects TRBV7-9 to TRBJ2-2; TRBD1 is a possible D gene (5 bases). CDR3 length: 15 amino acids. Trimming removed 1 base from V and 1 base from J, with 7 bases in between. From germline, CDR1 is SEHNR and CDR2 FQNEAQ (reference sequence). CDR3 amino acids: CASSLVTGNTGELFF. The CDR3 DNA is TGTGCCAGCAGCTTAGTAACAGGGAACACCGGGGAGCTGTTTTTT.

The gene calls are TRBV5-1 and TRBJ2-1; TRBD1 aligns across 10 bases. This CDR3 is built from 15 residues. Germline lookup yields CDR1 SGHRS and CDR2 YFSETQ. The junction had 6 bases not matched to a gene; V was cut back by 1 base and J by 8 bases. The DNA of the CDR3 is TGCGCCAGCAGCTTGCGACAGGGGGCGCGGGATGAGCAGTTCTTC. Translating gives CASSLRQGARDEQFF.

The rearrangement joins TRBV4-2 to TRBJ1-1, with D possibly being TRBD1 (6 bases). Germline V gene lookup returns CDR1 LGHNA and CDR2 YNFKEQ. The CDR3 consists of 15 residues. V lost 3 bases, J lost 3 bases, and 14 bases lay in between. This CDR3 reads CASSQGMTGDTEAFF. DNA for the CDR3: TGTGCCAGCAGCCAGGGCATGACAGGAGACACTGAAGCTTTCTTT.

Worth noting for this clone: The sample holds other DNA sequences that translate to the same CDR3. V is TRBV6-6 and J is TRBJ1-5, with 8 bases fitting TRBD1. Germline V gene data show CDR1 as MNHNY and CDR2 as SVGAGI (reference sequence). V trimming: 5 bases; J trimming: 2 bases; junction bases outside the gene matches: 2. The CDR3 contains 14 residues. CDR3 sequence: CASSDRGGNQPQHF. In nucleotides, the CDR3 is TGTGCCAGCAGTGACAGGGGAGGCAATCAGCCCCAGCATTTT.

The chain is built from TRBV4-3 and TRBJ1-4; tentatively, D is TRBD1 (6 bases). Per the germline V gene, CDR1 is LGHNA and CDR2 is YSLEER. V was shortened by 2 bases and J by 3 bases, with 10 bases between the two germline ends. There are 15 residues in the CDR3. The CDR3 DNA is TGCGCCAGCAGCCAAAGACAGGTCCCTAATGAAAAACTGTTTTTT. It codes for CASSQRQVPNEKLFF.

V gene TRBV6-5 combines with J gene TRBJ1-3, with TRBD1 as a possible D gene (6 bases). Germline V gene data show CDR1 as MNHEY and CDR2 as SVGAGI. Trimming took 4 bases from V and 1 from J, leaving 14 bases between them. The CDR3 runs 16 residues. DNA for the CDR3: TGTGCCAGCAGTTCCCTACGAGGGGGGTCTGGAAACACCATATATTTT. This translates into CASSSLRGGSGNTIYF.

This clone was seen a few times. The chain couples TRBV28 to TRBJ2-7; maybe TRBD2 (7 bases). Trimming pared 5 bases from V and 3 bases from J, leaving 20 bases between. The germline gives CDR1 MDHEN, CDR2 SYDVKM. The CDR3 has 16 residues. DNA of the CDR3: TGTGCCAGCAGTACCACGGGGGAGGGGGTTGTCTACGAGCAGTACTTC. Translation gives CASSTTGEGVVYEQYF. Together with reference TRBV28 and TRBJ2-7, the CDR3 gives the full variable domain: DVKVTQSSRYLVKRTGEKVFLECVQDMDHENMFWYRQDPGLGLRLIYFSYDVKMKEKGDIPEGYSVSREKKERFSLILESASTNQTSMYLCASSTTGEGVVYEQYFGPGTRLTVT.

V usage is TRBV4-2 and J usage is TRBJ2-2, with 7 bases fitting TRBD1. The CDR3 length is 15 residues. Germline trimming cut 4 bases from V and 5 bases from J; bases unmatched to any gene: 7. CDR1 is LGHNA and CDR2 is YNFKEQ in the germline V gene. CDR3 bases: TGTGCCAGCAGCCGAGGGACAGAGAGAACCGGGGAGCTGTTTTTT. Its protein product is CASSRGTERTGELFF.

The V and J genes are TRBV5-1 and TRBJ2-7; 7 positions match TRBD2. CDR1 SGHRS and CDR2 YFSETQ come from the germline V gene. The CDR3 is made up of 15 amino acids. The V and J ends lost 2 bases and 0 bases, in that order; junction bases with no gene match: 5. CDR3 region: CASSFTGTNSYEQYF. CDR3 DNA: TGCGCCAGCAGCTTCACCGGGACTAACTCCTACGAGCAGTACTTC.

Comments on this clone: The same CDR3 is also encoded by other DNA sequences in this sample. The CDR3, as DNA: TGTGCCAGCAGCCTGGGCGGGGTCAGCACAGATACGCAGTATTTT. Its protein is CASSLGGVSTDTQYF. The chain employs TRBV7-9 and TRBJ2-3; D possibly corresponds to TRBD2 (6 bases). The V and J ends lost 5 bases and 0 bases respectively, with 12 bases between them. The CDR3 is 15 amino acids. The germline V gene has CDR1 SEHNR and CDR2 FQNEAQ (reference sequence).

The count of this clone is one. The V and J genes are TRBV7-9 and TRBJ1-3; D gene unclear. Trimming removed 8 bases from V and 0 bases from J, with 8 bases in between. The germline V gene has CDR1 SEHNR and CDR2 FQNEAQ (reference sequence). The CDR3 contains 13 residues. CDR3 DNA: TGTGCCAGCCAGCGGGGCTCTGGAAACACCATATATTTT. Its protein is CASQRGSGNTIYF.

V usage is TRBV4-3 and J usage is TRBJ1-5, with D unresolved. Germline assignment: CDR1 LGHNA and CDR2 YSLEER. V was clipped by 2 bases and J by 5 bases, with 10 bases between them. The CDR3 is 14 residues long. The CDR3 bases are TGCGCCAGCAGCCAATTTGAGGGCCATCAGCCCCAGCATTTT. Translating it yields CASSQFEGHQPQHF.

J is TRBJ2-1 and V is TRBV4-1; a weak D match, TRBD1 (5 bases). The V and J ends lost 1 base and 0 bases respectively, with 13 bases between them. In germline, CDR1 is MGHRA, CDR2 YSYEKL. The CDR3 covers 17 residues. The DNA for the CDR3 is TGCGCCAGCAGCCAAGTCATCCAGGGTCTCTCCTACAATGAGCAGTTCTTC. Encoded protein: CASSQVIQGLSYNEQFF.

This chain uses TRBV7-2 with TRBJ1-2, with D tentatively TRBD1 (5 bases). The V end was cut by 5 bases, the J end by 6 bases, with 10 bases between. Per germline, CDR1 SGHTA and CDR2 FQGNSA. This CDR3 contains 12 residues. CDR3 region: CASSLRTHGYTF. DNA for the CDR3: TGTGCCAGCAGCCTCAGGACACATGGCTACACCTTC.

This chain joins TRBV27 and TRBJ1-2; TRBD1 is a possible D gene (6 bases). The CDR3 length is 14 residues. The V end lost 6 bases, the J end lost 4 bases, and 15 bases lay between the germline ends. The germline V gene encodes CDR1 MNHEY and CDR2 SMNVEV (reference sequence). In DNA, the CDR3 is TGTGCCAGCAGACGTACAGGGTCGGGCTATGGCTACACCTTC. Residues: CASRRTGSGYGYTF.

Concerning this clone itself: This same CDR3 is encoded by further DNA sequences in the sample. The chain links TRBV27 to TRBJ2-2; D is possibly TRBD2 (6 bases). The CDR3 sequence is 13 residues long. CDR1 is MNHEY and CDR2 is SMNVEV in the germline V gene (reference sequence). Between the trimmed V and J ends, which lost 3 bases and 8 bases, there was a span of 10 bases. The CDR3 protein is CASSFLGGGELFF. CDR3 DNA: TGTGCCAGCAGTTTCCTTGGAGGGGGGGAGCTGTTTTTT.

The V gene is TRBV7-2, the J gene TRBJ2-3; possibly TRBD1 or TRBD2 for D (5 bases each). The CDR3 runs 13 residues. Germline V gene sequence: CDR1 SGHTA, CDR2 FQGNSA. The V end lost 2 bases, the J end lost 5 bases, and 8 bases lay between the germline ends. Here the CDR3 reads CASSLRGVDTQYF. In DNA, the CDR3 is TGTGCCAGCAGCTTACGGGGCGTAGATACGCAGTATTTT.